This TCR beta chain emerged from a study of identical twins. This clonotype was counted only a few times. Its antigen is unknown. Study-level points and caveats: There were fewer insertions in abundant cord blood beta clonotypes, but memory repertoires showed no such pattern. Sequences that were beta out-of-frame showed weaker excess twin sharing.

V lost 7 bases to trimming and J lost 0 bases; unmatched junction nucleotides: 6. This CDR3 is built from 15 residues. TCRdb processed the 5' RACE reads anew with MiXCR; each CDR3 protein has one entry. The profile shows about 530,000 distinct CDR3 sequences, approximately 20% of them singletons. This same sample was also part of a study on yellow fever vaccine responses in identical twins.

This rearrangement joins TRBV12-3 or TRBV12-4 to TRBJ2-3, with 8 bases lining up with TRBD2. Sample: CD4+ T cells sorted from blood. The sequence was obtained from a woman under 30 in good health. CDR3 in DNA: TGTGCCAGCATTCAGCGGGAGTTGAGCACAGATACGCAGTATTTT. This translates into CASIQRELSTDTQYF.